This passage covers 19 T cell receptor beta chains from one sample sequenced in a study of blood T cell repertoires in COVID-19. Assay: immunoSEQ multiplex PCR; the TCRdb copy retains only in-frame clones and omits some. The repertoire has around 300,000 clones, roughly nine tenths of them found once; the top ten carry under 3%. Sequencing was done on a sample of PBMCs or T cells enriched from blood (not recorded which). These receptors were collected from a woman aged 18 to 35 who had recovered from COVID-19.

This clone was observed a handful of times. The V gene is TRBV2, the J gene TRBJ2-7; D is unclear. The ends were cut back, 2 bases at V and 3 bases at J, with 14 bases in the middle. The V gene's germline CDR1 is SNHLY and CDR2 FYNNEI. The CDR3 has 15 amino acids. CDR3 in DNA: TGTGCCAGCAGTGAAAATCCACACCAGATCTACGAGCAGTACTTC. As protein: CASSENPHQIYEQYF.

The V gene is TRBV2, the J gene TRBJ1-5; no reliable D call. The CDR3 totals 13 residues. Germline V lookup: CDR1 SNHLY, CDR2 FYNNEI. The ends were cut back, 7 bases at V and 3 bases at J, with 10 bases in the middle. This chain's CDR3 is CASNPEVNQPQHF. The CDR3 bases are TGTGCCAGCAACCCAGAGGTCAATCAGCCCCAGCATTTT.

This chain uses TRBV10-3 with TRBJ1-1; TRBD1 matches 7 bases. V gave up 3 bases and J gave up 0 bases; unmatched junction bases: 7. Germline V lookup: CDR1 ENHRY, CDR2 SYGVKD. The CDR3 is 16 residues long. DNA for the CDR3: TGTGCCATCAGTGACCCCGACAGGGAGCTGAACACTGAAGCTTTCTTT. It translates to CAISDPDRELNTEAFF.

V usage is TRBV7-2 and J usage is TRBJ1-5; a weak D match, TRBD1 (5 bases). The CDR3 totals 15 residues. V lost 5 bases and J lost 0, with 11 bases in between. Germline V lookup: CDR1 SGHTA, CDR2 FQGNSA. The CDR3: CASSHGGNSNQPQHF. CDR3 nucleotides: TGTGCCAGCAGCCACGGGGGGAATAGCAATCAGCCCCAGCATTTT.

The rearrangement joins TRBV4-3 to TRBJ2-7; 9 nucleotides line up with TRBD2. The CDR3 consists of 16 residues. Germline lookup yields CDR1 LGHNA and CDR2 YSLEER. V shed 1 base and J 6 bases; nucleotides not matched to a gene: 10. In DNA, the CDR3 is TGCGCCAGCAGCCAAGTAGTCGGGAGCGGGGGGCTCGAGCAGTACTTC. Protein sequence: CASSQVVGSGGLEQYF.

The sample holds a few counts of this clone. V usage is TRBV15 and J usage is TRBJ2-5; D gene unclear. This CDR3 comprises 14 residues. Between the trimmed V and J ends, which lost 3 bases and 4 bases, there was a span of 12 bases. Germline-derived CDR1 and CDR2 are LNHNV and YYDKDF (reference sequence). The CDR3 nucleotides are TGTGCCACCAGCAGGAGAAATAACCTAGAGACCCAGTACTTC. It translates to CATSRRNNLETQYF.

This clone was recorded only once. The genes are TRBV11-3 and TRBJ2-4; a possible D gene is TRBD1 (6 bases). V shed 8 bases and J shed 7 bases, with 12 bases lying between them. The germline V gene encodes CDR1 SGHNT and CDR2 YENEEA. The CDR3 has 12 residues. The CDR3 here is CASRATGNIQYF. DNA of the CDR3: TGTGCCAGCCGCGCAACAGGGAACATTCAGTACTTC.

This clone was seen a handful of times. The chain is built from TRBV5-6 and TRBJ2-7, with 9 bases lining up with TRBD1. This CDR3 is 16 amino acids long. The germline V gene encodes CDR1 SGHDT and CDR2 YYEEEE. The V gene end was trimmed by 4 bases and the J gene end by 3 bases; junction bases not matched to a gene: 11. The CDR3 loop is CASSPGLDRGIYEQYF. In nucleotides, the CDR3 is TGTGCCAGCAGCCCCGGATTGGACAGGGGCATCTACGAGCAGTACTTC.

The table lists this clone with a few counts. The chain has TRBV4-1 and TRBJ1-4, with D tentatively TRBD1 (6 bases). The germline V gene has CDR1 MGHRA and CDR2 YSYEKL. The V end was cut by 0 bases, the J end by 8 bases, with 13 bases between. The CDR3 sequence is 15 residues long. Written as DNA, the CDR3 is TGCGCCAGCAGCCAAGATCTCCCAGGGGAGGAAAAACTGTTTTTT. Its protein is CASSQDLPGEEKLFF.

The chain couples TRBV4-1 to TRBJ2-3; TRBD1 agrees at 9 bases. Looked up from germline, CDR1 is MGHRA and CDR2 is YSYEKL. The length of the CDR3 is 16 residues. Unmatched junction bases numbered 8, after V lost 5 bases and J lost 2 bases. This chain's CDR3 is CASSSTRDRDTDTQYF. CDR3 sequence (DNA): TGCGCCAGCAGCTCGACGCGGGACAGGGACACAGATACGCAGTATTTT.

The chain couples TRBV7-2 to TRBJ2-3; 12 bases agree with TRBD2. The germline V gene has CDR1 SGHTA and CDR2 FQGNSA. V lost 5 bases to trimming and J lost 4 bases; unmatched junction nucleotides: 4. The CDR3 extends over 15 amino acids. The CDR3, as DNA: TGTGCCAGCAGCCGGACTAGCGGGAACGCAGATACGCAGTATTTT. Its protein product is CASSRTSGNADTQYF.

The chain carries TRBV7-3 and TRBJ2-7; 9 nucleotides agree with TRBD2. Germline V gene sequence: CDR1 SGHTA, CDR2 FQGTGA. With 2 bases clipped from V and 4 bases from J, the junction kept 6 bases outside the gene matches. CDR3 length equals 15 residues. This chain's CDR3 is CASSLFAGGQYEQYF. The DNA of the CDR3 is TGTGCCAGCAGCTTATTCGCGGGAGGGCAGTACGAGCAGTACTTC.

The chain links TRBV7-9 to TRBJ2-7, with a possible D match to TRBD2 (5 bases). CDR1 and CDR2 from the germline V gene are SEHNR and FQNEAQ (reference sequence). V was trimmed by 5 bases and J by 5 bases, leaving 16 bases between them. This CDR3 has 14 residues. CDR3 nucleotide sequence: TGTGCCAGCAGCCCAATAGCGAATCGCGACGAGCAGTACTTC. It encodes CASSPIANRDEQYF.

This sequence joins TRBV19 and TRBJ2-3; tentative D call: TRBD1 (6 bases). Trimming took off 4 bases at V and 3 bases at J, with 8 bases between the two ends. CDR3 length: 13 residues. The germline CDR1 and CDR2 sequences are LNHDA and SQIVND (reference sequence). CDR3 sequence: CASSTTGTDTQYF. In DNA form, the CDR3 reads TGTGCCAGTAGTACCACAGGGACAGATACGCAGTATTTT.

The chain links TRBV6-1 to TRBJ2-5; D remains unclear. Looked up from germline, CDR1 is MNHNS and CDR2 is SASEGT. Trimming pared 2 bases from V and 4 bases from J, leaving 8 bases between. This CDR3 is built from 13 residues. CDR3 protein: CASSELGRETQYF. In DNA form, the CDR3 reads TGTGCCAGCAGTGAACTCGGTCGAGAGACCCAGTACTTC.

The chain has TRBV28 and TRBJ2-7, with D possibly matching TRBD2 (6 bases). V lost 8 bases and J lost 1, with 9 bases in between. The CDR3 totals 12 residues. The germline V gene has CDR1 MDHEN and CDR2 SYDVKM. CDR3 nucleotides: TGTGCCAGCGGGGGGACGTCCTACGAGCAGTACTTC. Translating it yields CASGGTSYEQYF.

The chain has TRBV9 and TRBJ2-1, with 7 bases aligning to TRBD1. Unmatched junction bases numbered 8, after V lost 0 bases and J lost 8 bases. Germline CDR1 SGDLS, CDR2 YYNGEE. The CDR3 length is 15 residues. CDR3 sequence: CASSVVWDREDEQFF. As DNA, the CDR3 is TGTGCCAGCAGCGTAGTATGGGACAGAGAGGATGAGCAGTTCTTC.

The chain is built from TRBV30 and TRBJ2-2; D is unresolved. The CDR3 is 12 residues long. In germline, CDR1 is GTSNPN, CDR2 SVGIG (reference sequence). V gave up 6 bases and J gave up 0 bases, with 5 bases separating them. The CDR3 bases are TGTGCCTGCGCAGCGAACACCGGGGAGCTGTTTTTT. Translating gives CACAANTGELFF. The whole variable domain, remainder taken from reference TRBV30 and TRBJ2-2, is SQTIHQWPATLVQPVGSPLSLECTVEGTSNPNLYWYRQAAGRGLQLLFYSVGIGQISSEVPQNLSASRPQDRQFILSSKKLLLSDSGFYLCACAANTGELFFGEGSRLTVL.

The rearrangement uses TRBV7-2 and TRBJ1-6; D gene uncertain. V was clipped by 2 bases and J by 6 bases, with 14 bases between them. Germline CDR1 SGHTA, CDR2 FQGNSA. There are 16 residues in the CDR3. CDR3 sequence reads: CASSLRRMEINSPLHF. Written as DNA, the CDR3 is TGTGCCAGCAGCTTACGGAGGATGGAGATTAATTCACCCCTCCACTTT. Full variable domain (rest looked up from reference TRBV7-2 and TRBJ1-6): GAGVSQSPSNKVTEKGKDVELRCDPISGHTALYWYRQSLGQGLEFLIYFQGNSAPDKSGLPSDRFSAERTGGSVSTLTIQRTQQEDSAVYLCASSLRRMEINSPLHFGNGTRLTVT.